This T cell receptor (beta chain) was found in a study of cytomegalovirus exposure and HLA in healthy donors. Concerning this clone: Its antigen remains unknown.

Assay: immunoSEQ multiplex PCR; the TCRdb copy retains only in-frame clones and omits some. The table lists 300,000 to 400,000 clones, 86% of them singletons. Notes on the study in general: Among the CMV-associated chains, three were confirmed in vitro as specific for CMV antigens.

The CDR3 consists of 14 residues. The germline CDR1 and CDR2 sequences are SNHLY and FYNNEI. V gave up 3 bases and J gave up 4 bases; unmatched junction bases: 4. Material for sequencing was PBMCs. V and J are TRBV2 and TRBJ2-7; 9 bases align to TRBD2. This TCR came from a woman under 30 in good health and CMV-seronegative. The CDR3, as DNA: TGTGCCAGCAGTGATAGCGGGGGCCCTTACGAGCAGTACTTC. The encoded protein is CASSDSGGPYEQYF.